Below, 27 T cell receptor beta chains from the same sample are listed, as sequenced in a study of CD8+ T cells in alopecia areata. Extracted RNA was reverse transcribed into cDNA, the sequencing template. Here immunoSEQ multiplex PCR was the method, and the copy in TCRdb shows in-frame clones only, minus some. The data show 80,000 to 100,000 clones, over 40% seen once. Sequencing was carried out using CD4+ T cells sorted from blood. The receptors here all came from a human donor with alopecia areata.

The chain joins TRBV11-2 to TRBJ2-2; 7 bases line up with TRBD1. This CDR3 comprises 16 residues. CDR1 and CDR2 from the germline V gene are SGHAT and FQNNGV. J gave up 4 bases and V 0 bases, and 5 bases lay outside the gene matches. The CDR3 sequence is CASSLEGTALTGELFF. CDR3 sequence (DNA): TGTGCCAGCAGCTTAGAGGGGACAGCCCTCACCGGGGAGCTGTTTTTT.

The chain employs TRBV30 and TRBJ1-1; D perhaps matches TRBD1 (6 bases). The V end lost 5 bases, the J end lost 0 bases, and 13 bases lay between the germline ends. Germline V gene lookup returns CDR1 GTSNPN and CDR2 SVGIG (reference sequence). The CDR3 has 14 amino acids. The CDR3 nucleotides are TGTGCCTGGGACCCGGGACACCTGAACACTGAAGCTTTCTTT. It yields the protein CAWDPGHLNTEAFF.

The chain recombines TRBV30 with TRBJ1-5; TRBD1 matches at 10 bases. CDR1 GTSNPN and CDR2 SVGIG come from the germline V gene (reference sequence). V lost 5 bases and J lost 3; bases outside the gene matches: 7. The CDR3 length is 15 residues. CDR3 sequence: CAWATGTGVNQPQHF. DNA of the CDR3: TGTGCCTGGGCTACCGGGACAGGGGTCAATCAGCCCCAGCATTTT.

This clone has more than one count but fewer than ten. This rearrangement joins TRBV5-1 to TRBJ1-2, with 10 bases that match TRBD1. The V gene's germline CDR1 is SGHRS and CDR2 YFSETQ. The CDR3 is 13 residues long. Trimming at V came to 4 bases and at J to 7 bases, leaving 4 bases not matched to a gene. DNA for the CDR3: TGCGCCAGCAGCGGGGGGACAGGGGCTGGCTACACCTTC. This gives the protein CASSGGTGAGYTF.

This sequence joins TRBV29-1 and TRBJ2-7; 12 bases agree with TRBD2. The CDR3 has 17 amino acids. Unmatched junction bases numbered 9, after V lost 3 bases and J lost 0 bases. CDR1 SQVTM and CDR2 ANQGSEA come from the germline V gene. CDR3 sequence reads: CSVDGGLAGGSSYEQYF. The CDR3 bases are TGCAGCGTTGACGGAGGTCTAGCGGGAGGGAGCTCCTACGAGCAGTACTTC.

The chain combines TRBV11-2 with TRBJ2-5, with D unclear. This CDR3 is 13 amino acids long. Germline lookup yields CDR1 SGHAT and CDR2 FQNNGV. Trimming took 1 base from V and 0 from J, leaving 3 bases between them. The CDR3 sequence: CASSLGYQETQYF. CDR3 DNA sequence: TGTGCCAGCAGCTTAGGGTACCAAGAGACCCAGTACTTC.

This clone occurred a few times. The V and J genes are TRBV29-1 and TRBJ2-5; 8 bases match TRBD2. The V segment lost 0 bases and the J segment 0 bases; nucleotides outside the gene matches: 3. Germline V gene lookup returns CDR1 SQVTM and CDR2 ANQGSEA. The CDR3 spans 15 residues. The DNA of the CDR3 is TGCAGCGTTGAAGACCTTAGCGGGAACCAAGAGACCCAGTACTTC. Its protein is CSVEDLSGNQETQYF.

The V and J genes are TRBV30 and TRBJ2-2, with D unclear. The V gene lost 2 bases and the J gene lost 4 bases, with 5 bases spanning the gap. The V gene's germline CDR1 is GTSNPN and CDR2 SVGIG (reference sequence). This CDR3 region has 12 residues. The CDR3 spells CAWSRGTGELFF. The CDR3 region has the DNA TGTGCCTGGAGTCGCGGCACCGGGGAGCTGTTTTTT.

CDR3 in amino acids: CASSPPGGGETQYF. Here the CDR3 DNA reads TGTGCCAGCAGCCCCCCTGGAGGGGGGGAGACCCAGTACTTC. The chain uses TRBV11-2 and TRBJ2-5; possibly TRBD1 or TRBD2 for D (6 bases each). The germline V gene encodes CDR1 SGHAT and CDR2 FQNNGV. V lost 5 bases and J lost 5, with 15 bases in between. CDR3 length equals 14 residues.

The table lists this clone with a few counts. This sequence joins TRBV9 and TRBJ1-3, with TRBD1 as a possible D gene (6 bases). Germline V gene sequence: CDR1 SGDLS, CDR2 YYNGEE. There are 13 residues in the CDR3. With 7 bases removed from V and 3 bases from J, the gap between germline ends came to 11 bases. CDR3 residues: CASSGGVGNTIYF. CDR3 DNA sequence: TGTGCCAGCTCGGGGGGCGTTGGAAACACCATATATTTT.

The genes are TRBV30 and TRBJ1-2; D not certain. This CDR3 has 13 amino acids. The V and J ends lost 0 bases and 6 bases respectively, with 11 bases between them. CDR1 and CDR2 from the germline V gene are GTSNPN and SVGIG (reference sequence). This CDR3 is CAWSVSFTNGYTF. DNA of the CDR3: TGTGCCTGGAGTGTATCATTCACAAATGGCTACACCTTC.

This clone was recorded a few times. The CDR3 is CAWNLGMYEQYF. DNA for the CDR3: TGTGCCTGGAACTTGGGGATGTACGAGCAGTACTTC. The V gene is TRBV30, the J gene TRBJ2-7; D unclear. The ends were cut back, 4 bases at V and 4 bases at J, with 11 bases in the middle. Germline V lookup: CDR1 GTSNPN, CDR2 SVGIG (reference sequence). There are 12 residues in the CDR3.

The chain couples TRBV29-1 to TRBJ1-1; D is undetermined. This CDR3 is built from 12 residues. Between the trimmed V and J ends, which lost 8 bases and 4 bases, there was a span of 14 bases. In germline, CDR1 is SQVTM, CDR2 ANQGSEA. For the CDR3, the DNA is TGCAGCTCCGGAAGGGAAGGCACTGAAGCTTTCTTT. Translated: CSSGREGTEAFF.

This clone occurred once. The chain has TRBV30 and TRBJ2-3, with D perhaps TRBD1 or TRBD2 (6 bases each). The germline CDR1 and CDR2 sequences are GTSNPN and SVGIG (reference sequence). The CDR3 has 14 amino acids. The V gene lost 5 bases and the J gene lost 4 bases, with 16 bases spanning the gap. The CDR3 sequence: CAWGSGAGPDTQYF. CDR3 DNA: TGTGCCTGGGGATCAGGGGCGGGGCCAGATACGCAGTATTTT.

The J gene is TRBJ2-7, the V gene TRBV5-1; D may be TRBD1 (5 bases). The CDR3 spans 13 residues. Deletions cut 6 bases from V and 3 bases from J, with 13 bases between. Germline CDR1 SGHRS, CDR2 YFSETQ. CDR3 residues: CASKLGQGYEQYF. The CDR3 DNA is TGCGCCAGCAAGTTGGGTCAGGGCTACGAGCAGTACTTC.

The rearrangement links TRBV29-1 to TRBJ2-5; D possibly corresponds to TRBD1 (5 bases). This CDR3 comprises 14 residues. Germline CDR1 is SQVTM and CDR2 is ANQGSEA. Trimming removed 7 bases at V and 1 base at J, with 16 bases between. CDR3 loop: CSAGRGQIQETQYF. The CDR3 DNA reads as TGCAGCGCCGGAAGGGGCCAGATCCAAGAGACCCAGTACTTC. Full variable domain (rest looked up from reference TRBV29-1 and TRBJ2-5): SAVISQKPSRDICQRGTSLTIQCQVDSQVTMMFWYRQQPGQSLTLIATANQGSEATYESGFVIDKFPISRPNLTFSTLTVSNMSPEDSSIYLCSAGRGQIQETQYFGPGTRLLVL.

V and J are TRBV25-1 and TRBJ1-1; TRBD1 agrees at 8 bases. This CDR3 contains 13 residues. Germline values: CDR1 MGHDK, CDR2 SYGVNS. V was clipped by 4 bases and J by 7 bases; unmatched bases: 5. The CDR3 sequence is CASSGRTGYEAFF. CDR3 DNA sequence: TGTGCCAGCAGTGGCCGGACAGGGTATGAAGCTTTCTTT.

The J gene is TRBJ2-7, the V gene TRBV27; D ambiguous. Looked up from germline, CDR1 is MNHEY and CDR2 is SMNVEV (reference sequence). The CDR3 extends over 12 amino acids. V was clipped by 3 bases and J by 2 bases, with 5 bases between them. Here the CDR3 DNA reads TGTGCCAGCAGTTTGGGCGCCTACGAGCAGTACTTC. This gives the protein CASSLGAYEQYF.

This clone was seen a handful of times. This rearrangement joins TRBV29-1 to TRBJ1-1; no firm D call. CDR1 SQVTM and CDR2 ANQGSEA come from the germline V gene. The CDR3 totals 10 residues. Trimming removed 6 bases at V and 5 bases at J, with 7 bases between. DNA of the CDR3: TGCAGCGTGAGGGATACTGAAGCTTTCTTT. It translates to CSVRDTEAFF.

This clone occurred a few times. This rearrangement joins TRBV2 to TRBJ1-5; 7 bases line up with TRBD1. The CDR3 has 14 amino acids. Germline CDR1 is SNHLY and CDR2 is FYNNEI. V was clipped by 4 bases and J by 5 bases; unmatched bases: 5. The chain's CDR3 is CASSGTTGDQPQHF. DNA for the CDR3: TGTGCCAGCAGTGGAACCACAGGGGATCAGCCCCAGCATTTT.

This clone was seen only once. The V gene is TRBV7-2, the J gene TRBJ2-7, with 11 bases that match TRBD2. This CDR3 has 15 residues. V shed 5 bases and J 0 bases; nucleotides not matched to a gene: 3. Germline CDR1 is SGHTA and CDR2 is FQGNSA. The CDR3 DNA follows: TGTGCCAGCAGCGACACTAGCGGGGGCTCCTACGAGCAGTACTTC. Translating it yields CASSDTSGGSYEQYF.

CDR3 residues: CASSLEAAGNTGELFF. The CDR3 coding sequence is TGTGCCAGCAGCTTAGAAGCTGCGGGGAACACCGGGGAGCTGTTTTTT. This chain links TRBV11-2 with TRBJ2-2, with a possible D match to TRBD2 (5 bases). V lost 0 bases and J lost 1, with 9 bases in between. The CDR3 is made up of 16 amino acids. Germline CDR1 SGHAT, CDR2 FQNNGV.

The chain carries TRBV2 and TRBJ2-5; D tentatively reads TRBD1 or TRBD2 (5 bases each). V dropped 8 bases and J dropped 7 bases, with 17 bases sitting between them. The germline V gene has CDR1 SNHLY and CDR2 FYNNEI. The CDR3 is 13 amino acids. The CDR3 sequence: CASLFEGRGTQYF. CDR3 DNA sequence: TGTGCCAGCCTTTTCGAGGGAAGGGGGACCCAGTACTTC. The variable domain in full, completed from reference TRBV2 and TRBJ2-5, reads EPEVTQTPSHQVTQMGQEVILRCVPISNHLYFYWYRQILGQKVEFLVSFYNNEISEKSEIFDDQFSVERPDGSNFTLKIRSTKLEDSAMYFCASLFEGRGTQYFGPGTRLLVL.

The rearrangement joins TRBV11-2 to TRBJ2-7, with 12 positions matching TRBD1. CDR1 and CDR2 (germline): SGHAT, FQNNGV. The CDR3 covers 14 residues. V lost 4 bases to trimming and J lost 6 bases; unmatched junction nucleotides: 4. The CDR3: CASSSGDRGREQYF. The CDR3 DNA reads TGTGCCAGCAGCTCTGGGGACAGGGGGCGCGAGCAGTACTTC.

The rearrangement joins TRBV5-1 to TRBJ2-1; 8 positions match TRBD2. With 5 bases clipped from V and 4 bases from J, the junction kept 5 bases outside the gene matches. This CDR3 has 14 residues. The germline V gene has CDR1 SGHRS and CDR2 YFSETQ. CDR3 sequence reads: CASRRGDLYNEQFF. DNA of the CDR3: TGCGCCAGCAGGCGGGGGGACTTATACAATGAGCAGTTCTTC. Full variable domain (remainder filled in from reference TRBV5-1 and TRBJ2-1): KAGVTQTPRYLIKTRGQQVTLSCSPISGHRSVSWYQQTPGQGLQFLFEYFSETQRNKGNFPGRFSGRQFSNSRSEMNVSTLELGDSALYLCASRRGDLYNEQFFGPGTRLTVL.

The rearrangement links TRBV21-1 to TRBJ2-3; the table's D call TRBD2 went unverified against the DNA. TRBV21-1 is a listed pseudogene. CDR3 length equals 18 residues. The CDR3 spells CASSPGLAGAGNTDTQYF. Written as DNA, the CDR3 is TGTGCCAGCAGCCCGGGACTAGCGGGGGCCGGGAACACAGATACGCAGTATTTT.

V is TRBV4-1 and J is TRBJ2-4; no clear D. Germline CDR1 reads MGHRA; CDR2 reads YSYEKL. Deletions cut 0 bases from V and 7 bases from J, with 16 bases between. The CDR3 runs 16 residues. Written as DNA, the CDR3 is TGCGCCAGCAGCCAAGATTCCCGTTCTGCTGGGAACATTCAGTACTTC. It specifies CASSQDSRSAGNIQYF.